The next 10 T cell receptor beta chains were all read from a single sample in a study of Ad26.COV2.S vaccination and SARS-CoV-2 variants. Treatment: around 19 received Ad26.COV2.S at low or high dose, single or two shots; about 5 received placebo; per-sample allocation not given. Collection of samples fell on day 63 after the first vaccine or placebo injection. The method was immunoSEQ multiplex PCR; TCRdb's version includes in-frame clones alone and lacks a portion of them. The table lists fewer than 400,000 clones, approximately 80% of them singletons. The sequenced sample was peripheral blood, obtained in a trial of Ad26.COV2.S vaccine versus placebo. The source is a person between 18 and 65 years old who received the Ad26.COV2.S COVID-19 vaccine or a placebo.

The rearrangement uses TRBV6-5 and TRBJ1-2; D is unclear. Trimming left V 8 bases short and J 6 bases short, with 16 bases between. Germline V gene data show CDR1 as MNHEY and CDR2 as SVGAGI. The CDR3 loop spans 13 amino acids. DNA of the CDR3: TGTGCCAGCGATGGGATCATCTCCAATGGCTACACCTTC. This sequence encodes CASDGIISNGYTF.

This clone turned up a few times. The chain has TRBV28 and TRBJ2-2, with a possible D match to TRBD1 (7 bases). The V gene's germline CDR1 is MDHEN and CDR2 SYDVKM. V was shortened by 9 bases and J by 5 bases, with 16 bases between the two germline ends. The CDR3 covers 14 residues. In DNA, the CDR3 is TGTGCCAGTCTACAGGGGACTGGAACCGGGGAGCTGTTTTTT. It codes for CASLQGTGTGELFF.

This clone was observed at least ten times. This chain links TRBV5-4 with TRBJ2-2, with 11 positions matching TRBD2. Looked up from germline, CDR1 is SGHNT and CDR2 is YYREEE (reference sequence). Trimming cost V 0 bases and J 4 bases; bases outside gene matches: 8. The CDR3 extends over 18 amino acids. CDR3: CASSLGPSGGIPTGELFF. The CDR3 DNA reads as TGTGCCAGCAGCTTGGGTCCTAGCGGGGGGATCCCCACCGGGGAGCTGTTTTTT.

The DNA of the CDR3 is TGTGCCACCAGTGATTTGCTTGGGTCCCAGTACTTC. It yields the protein CATSDLLGSQYF. The chain combines TRBV24-1 with TRBJ2-5; D is ambiguous. The CDR3 consists of 12 residues. From germline, CDR1 is KGHDR and CDR2 SFDVKD. V lost 0 bases to trimming and J lost 9 bases, with 7 bases between them.

The CDR3 DNA sequence: TGTGCCAGCAGTTTGGGGACAGGGAAGAACACCTTC. Translation gives CASSLGTGKNTF. J is TRBJ1-2 and V is TRBV28; 9 bases are shared with TRBD1. This CDR3 is built from 12 residues. The V and J ends lost 3 bases and 12 bases, in that order; junction bases with no gene match: 5. Per germline, CDR1 MDHEN and CDR2 SYDVKM.

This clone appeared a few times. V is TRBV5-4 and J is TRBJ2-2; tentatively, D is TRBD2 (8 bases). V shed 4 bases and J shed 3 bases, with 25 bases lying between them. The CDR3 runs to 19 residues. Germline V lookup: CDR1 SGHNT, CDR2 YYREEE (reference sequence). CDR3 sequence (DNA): TGTGCCAGCAGCCGCCGGGGACAGCGGGGGTCAAGGTACACCGGGGAGCTGTTTTTT. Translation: CASSRRGQRGSRYTGELFF.

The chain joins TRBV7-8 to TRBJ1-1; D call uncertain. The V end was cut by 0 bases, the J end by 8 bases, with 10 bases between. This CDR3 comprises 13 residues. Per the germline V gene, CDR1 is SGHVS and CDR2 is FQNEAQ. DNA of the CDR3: TGTGCCAGCAGCTTAGCGCATCGAGAAGAAGCTTTCTTT. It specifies CASSLAHREEAFF.

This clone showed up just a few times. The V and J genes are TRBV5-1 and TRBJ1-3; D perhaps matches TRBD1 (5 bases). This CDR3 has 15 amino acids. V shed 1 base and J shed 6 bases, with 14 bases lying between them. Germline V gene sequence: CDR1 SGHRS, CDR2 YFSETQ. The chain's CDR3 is CASSLLGGKENTIYF. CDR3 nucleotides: TGCGCCAGCAGCTTGTTGGGGGGAAAGGAAAACACCATATATTTT.

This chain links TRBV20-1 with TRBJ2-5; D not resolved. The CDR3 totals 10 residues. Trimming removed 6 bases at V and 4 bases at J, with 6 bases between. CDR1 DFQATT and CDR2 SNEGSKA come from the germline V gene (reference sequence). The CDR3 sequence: CSAPLETQYF. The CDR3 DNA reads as TGCAGTGCCCCACTAGAGACCCAGTACTTC.

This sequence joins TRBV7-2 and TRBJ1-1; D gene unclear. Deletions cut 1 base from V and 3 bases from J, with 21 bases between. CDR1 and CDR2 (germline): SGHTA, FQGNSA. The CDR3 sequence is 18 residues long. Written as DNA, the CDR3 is TGTGCCAGCAGCTTAGGAGTGGAGGGATACTCGATTGACACTGAAGCTTTCTTT. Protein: CASSLGVEGYSIDTEAFF.